This T cell receptor beta chain came from a study of cytomegalovirus exposure and HLA in healthy donors. Use of 60 Vbeta and 13 Jbeta primers characterized the PCR. Repertoires were generated with immunoSEQ multiplex PCR, while TCRdb's copy carries only in-frame clones and drops some. The sample records approximately 110,000 clones, roughly four fifths being singletons. Points from the study as a whole: Some public TCRs appeared in many individuals, while most sequences were rare. Some V segments, TRBV6-2 and TRBV6-3 among them, were indistinguishable and were therefore excluded. The majority of CMV-associated TCR beta chains were reported as apparently HLA-restricted in a later analysis.

The CDR3 comprises 16 residues, both ends counted. CDR1 and CDR2 from the germline V gene are MNHEY and SMNVEV (reference sequence). Concerning this clone: Antigen unknown. Because the CDR3's place on the DNA is in doubt, the DNA is left out and the CDR3 is given as listed by TCRdb.

The specimen was PBMCs. The TCR comes from a woman between 18 and 29 years old in good health and CMV-seronegative. The chain is built from TRBV27 and TRBJ2-7; the tabulated D call, TRBD1, remains unverified against the DNA. This chain's CDR3 is CASSSSGQGIFYEQYF.